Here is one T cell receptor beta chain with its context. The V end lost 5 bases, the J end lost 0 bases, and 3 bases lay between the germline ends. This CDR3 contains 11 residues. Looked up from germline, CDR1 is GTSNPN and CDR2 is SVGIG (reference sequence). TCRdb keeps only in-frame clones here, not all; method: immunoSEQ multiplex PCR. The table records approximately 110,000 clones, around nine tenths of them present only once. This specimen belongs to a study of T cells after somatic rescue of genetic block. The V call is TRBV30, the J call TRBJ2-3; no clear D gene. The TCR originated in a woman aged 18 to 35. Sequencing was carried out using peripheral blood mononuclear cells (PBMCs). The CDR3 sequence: CAWGSTDTQYF. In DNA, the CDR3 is TGTGCCTGGGGAAGCACAGATACGCAGTATTTT.